The clone carrying this T cell receptor (beta chain) was observed a handful of times. The germline CDR1 and CDR2 sequences are SGHTA and FQGTGA. The ends lost 3 bases at V and 12 bases at J; junction bases unmatched: 8. The CDR3 extends over 16 amino acids. The sample comes from a study of T cell responses to AZD1222 COVID-19 vaccine. The data were produced by immunoSEQ multiplex PCR, yet TCRdb's version contains in-frame clones alone and is incomplete. The data hold roughly 200,000 clones, with approximately 91% observed a single time. The material sequenced was peripheral blood, taken 28 days after the second AZD1222 dose. V usage is TRBV7-3 and J usage is TRBJ2-1, with 16 bases that match TRBD2. This receptor was identified in an adult who received the AZD1222 COVID-19 vaccine. Written as DNA, the CDR3 is TGTGCCAGCAGCTTGTCCTGGGGACTAGCGGGAGGGGCGCAGTTCTTC. This sequence encodes CASSLSWGLAGGAQFF.